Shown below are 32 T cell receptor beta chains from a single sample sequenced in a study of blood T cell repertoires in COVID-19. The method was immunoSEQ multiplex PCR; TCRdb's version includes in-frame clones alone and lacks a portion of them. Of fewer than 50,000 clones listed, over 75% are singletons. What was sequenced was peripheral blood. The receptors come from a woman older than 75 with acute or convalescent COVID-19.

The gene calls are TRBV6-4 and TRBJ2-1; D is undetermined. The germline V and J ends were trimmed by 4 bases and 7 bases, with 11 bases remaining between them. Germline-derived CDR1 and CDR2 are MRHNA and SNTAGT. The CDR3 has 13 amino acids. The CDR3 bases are TGTGCCAGCAGTGTTCAGAGGTCGAATGAGCAGTTCTTC. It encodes CASSVQRSNEQFF.

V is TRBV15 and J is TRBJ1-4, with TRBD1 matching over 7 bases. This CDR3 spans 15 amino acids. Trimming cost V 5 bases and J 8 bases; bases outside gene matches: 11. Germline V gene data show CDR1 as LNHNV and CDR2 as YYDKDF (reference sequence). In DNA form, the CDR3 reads TGTGCCACCAGCCTACTGACAGGGTACGACGAAAAACTGTTTTTT. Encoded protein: CATSLLTGYDEKLFF.

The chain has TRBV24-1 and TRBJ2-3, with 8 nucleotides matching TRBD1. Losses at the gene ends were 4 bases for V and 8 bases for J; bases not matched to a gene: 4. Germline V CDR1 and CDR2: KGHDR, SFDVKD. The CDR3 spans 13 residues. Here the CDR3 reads CATSEFTGGTQYF. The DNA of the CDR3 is TGTGCCACCAGTGAGTTTACAGGGGGTACGCAGTATTTT.

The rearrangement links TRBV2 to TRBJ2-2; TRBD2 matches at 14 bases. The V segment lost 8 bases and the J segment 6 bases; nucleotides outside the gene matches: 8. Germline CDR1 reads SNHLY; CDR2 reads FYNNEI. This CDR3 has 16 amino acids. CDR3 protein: CASGGLAGGHAGELFF. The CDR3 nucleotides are TGTGCCAGCGGCGGACTAGCGGGAGGTCACGCCGGGGAGCTGTTTTTT.

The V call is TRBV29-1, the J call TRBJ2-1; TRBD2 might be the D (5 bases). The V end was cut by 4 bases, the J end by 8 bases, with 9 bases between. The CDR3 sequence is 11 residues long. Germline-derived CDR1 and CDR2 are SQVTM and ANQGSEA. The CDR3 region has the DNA TGCAGCGTTGGGACTGTTTATGAGCAGTTCTTC. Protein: CSVGTVYEQFF.

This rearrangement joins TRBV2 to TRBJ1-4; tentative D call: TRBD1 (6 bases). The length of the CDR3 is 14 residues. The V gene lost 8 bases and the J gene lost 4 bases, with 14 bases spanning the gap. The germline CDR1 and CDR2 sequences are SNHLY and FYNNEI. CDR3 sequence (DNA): TGTGCCAGCTCTATAAGACAGGTTAATGAAAAACTGTTTTTT. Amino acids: CASSIRQVNEKLFF.

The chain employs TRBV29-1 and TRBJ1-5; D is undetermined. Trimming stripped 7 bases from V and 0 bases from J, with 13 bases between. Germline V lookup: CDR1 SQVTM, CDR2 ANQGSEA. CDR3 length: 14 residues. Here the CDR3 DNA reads TGCAGCGCCTGGGAGGGTTATAGCAATCAGCCCCAGCATTTT. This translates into CSAWEGYSNQPQHF.

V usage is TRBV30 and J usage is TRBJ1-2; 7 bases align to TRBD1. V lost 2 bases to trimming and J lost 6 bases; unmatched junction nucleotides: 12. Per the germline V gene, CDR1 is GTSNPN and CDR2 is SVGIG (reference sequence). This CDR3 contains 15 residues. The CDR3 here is CAWSPNTQGQDGYTF. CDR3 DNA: TGTGCCTGGAGTCCAAACACCCAAGGACAGGATGGCTACACCTTC.

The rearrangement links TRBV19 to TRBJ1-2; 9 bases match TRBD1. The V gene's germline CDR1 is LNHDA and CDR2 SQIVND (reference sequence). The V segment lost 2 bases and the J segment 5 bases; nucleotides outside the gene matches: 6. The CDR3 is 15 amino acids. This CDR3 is CASSILGQGDYGYTF. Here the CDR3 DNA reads TGTGCCAGTAGTATATTGGGACAGGGAGATTATGGCTACACCTTC.

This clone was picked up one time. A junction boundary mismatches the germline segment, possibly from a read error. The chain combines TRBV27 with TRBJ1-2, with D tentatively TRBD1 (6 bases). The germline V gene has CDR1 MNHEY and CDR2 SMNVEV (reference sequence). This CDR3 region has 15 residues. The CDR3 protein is CASSLYSTGNYGYTF. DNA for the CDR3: TGTGCCAGCAGTTTATACTCAACAGGGAACTACGGCTACACCTTC.

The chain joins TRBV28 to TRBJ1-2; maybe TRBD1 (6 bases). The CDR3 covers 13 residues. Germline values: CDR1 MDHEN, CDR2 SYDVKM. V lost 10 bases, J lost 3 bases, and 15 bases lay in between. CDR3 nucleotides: TGTGCCACCGAAGCGGGGGCTGACTATGGCTACACCTTC. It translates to CATEAGADYGYTF.

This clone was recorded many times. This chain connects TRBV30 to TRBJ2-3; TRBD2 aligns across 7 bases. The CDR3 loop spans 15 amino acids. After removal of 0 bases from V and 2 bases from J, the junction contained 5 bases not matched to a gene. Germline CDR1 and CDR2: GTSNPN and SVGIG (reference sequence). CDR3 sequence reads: CAWSVSGGVTDTQYF. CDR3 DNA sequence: TGTGCCTGGAGTGTATCGGGAGGCGTCACAGATACGCAGTATTTT.

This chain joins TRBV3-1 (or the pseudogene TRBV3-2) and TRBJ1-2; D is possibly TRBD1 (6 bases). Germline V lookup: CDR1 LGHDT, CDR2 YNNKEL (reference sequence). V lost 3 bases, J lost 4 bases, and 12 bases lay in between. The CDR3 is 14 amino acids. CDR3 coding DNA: TGTGCCAGCAGCCACAGGGGTTCGGGCTATGGCTACACCTTC. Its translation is CASSHRGSGYGYTF.

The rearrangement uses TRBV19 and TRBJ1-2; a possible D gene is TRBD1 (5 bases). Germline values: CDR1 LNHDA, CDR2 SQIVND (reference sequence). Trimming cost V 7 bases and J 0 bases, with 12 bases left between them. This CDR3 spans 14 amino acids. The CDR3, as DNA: TGTGCCAGTAAAAAGGGGCCGACTAACTATGGCTACACCTTC. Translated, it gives CASKKGPTNYGYTF.

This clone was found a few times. The CDR3 is CASCGGDGVGSYEQYF. The CDR3 DNA sequence: TGTGCCAGCTGTGGGGGGGACGGGGTGGGCTCCTACGAGCAGTACTTC. The chain couples TRBV2 to TRBJ2-7, with 7 bases lining up with TRBD2. V was clipped by 8 bases and J by 0 bases; unmatched bases: 13. The V gene's germline CDR1 is SNHLY and CDR2 FYNNEI. This CDR3 comprises 16 residues. Combining the CDR3 with reference TRBV2 and TRBJ2-7 gives the whole variable domain EPEVTQTPSHQVTQMGQEVILRCVPISNHLYFYWYRQILGQKVEFLVSFYNNEISEKSEIFDDQFSVERPDGSNFTLKIRSTKLEDSAMYFCASCGGDGVGSYEQYFGPGTRLTVT.

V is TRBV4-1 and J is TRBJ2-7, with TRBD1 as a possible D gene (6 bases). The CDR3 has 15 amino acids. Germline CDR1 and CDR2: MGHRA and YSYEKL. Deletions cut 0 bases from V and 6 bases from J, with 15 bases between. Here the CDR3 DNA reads TGCGCCAGCAGCCAAGATATAACCAGGGGCGGCGAGCAGTACTTC. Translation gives CASSQDITRGGEQYF.

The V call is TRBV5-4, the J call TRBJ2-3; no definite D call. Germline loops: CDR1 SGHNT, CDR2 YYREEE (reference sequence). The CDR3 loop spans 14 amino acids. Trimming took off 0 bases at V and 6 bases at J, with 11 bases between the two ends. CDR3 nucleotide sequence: TGTGCCAGCAGCTTGGTTGACAACTCCGATACGCAGTATTTT. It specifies CASSLVDNSDTQYF.

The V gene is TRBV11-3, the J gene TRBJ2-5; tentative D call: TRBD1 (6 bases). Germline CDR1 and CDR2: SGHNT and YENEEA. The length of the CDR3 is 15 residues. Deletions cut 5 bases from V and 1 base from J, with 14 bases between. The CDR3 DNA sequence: TGTGCCAGCAGCCACCCCCAGGGGACCCAAGAGACCCAGTACTTC. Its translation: CASSHPQGTQETQYF.

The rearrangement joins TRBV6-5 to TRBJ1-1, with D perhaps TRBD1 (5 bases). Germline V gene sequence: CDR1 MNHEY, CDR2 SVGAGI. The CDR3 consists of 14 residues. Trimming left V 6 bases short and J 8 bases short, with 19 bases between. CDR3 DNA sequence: TGTGCCAGCAGCACTCGGGGGAGCCGTTGGGAAGCTTTCTTT. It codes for CASSTRGSRWEAFF.

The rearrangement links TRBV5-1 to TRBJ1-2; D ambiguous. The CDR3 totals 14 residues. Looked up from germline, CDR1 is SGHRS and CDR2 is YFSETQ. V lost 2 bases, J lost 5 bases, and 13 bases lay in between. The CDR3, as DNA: TGCGCCAGCAGCTTAGGCACACTGGAGTATGGCTACACCTTC. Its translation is CASSLGTLEYGYTF.

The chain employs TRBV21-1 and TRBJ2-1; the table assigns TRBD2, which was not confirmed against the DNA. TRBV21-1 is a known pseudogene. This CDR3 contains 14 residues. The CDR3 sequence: CASPSGSSYNEQFF. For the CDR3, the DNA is TGTGCCAGCCCCAGCGGGAGCTCCTACAATGAGCAGTTCTTC.

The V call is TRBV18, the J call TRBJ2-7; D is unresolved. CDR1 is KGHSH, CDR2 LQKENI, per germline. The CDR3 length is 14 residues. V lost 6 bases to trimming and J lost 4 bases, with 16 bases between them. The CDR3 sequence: CASSPRSTAYEQYF. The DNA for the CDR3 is TGTGCCAGCTCCCCCAGATCCACAGCATACGAGCAGTACTTC.

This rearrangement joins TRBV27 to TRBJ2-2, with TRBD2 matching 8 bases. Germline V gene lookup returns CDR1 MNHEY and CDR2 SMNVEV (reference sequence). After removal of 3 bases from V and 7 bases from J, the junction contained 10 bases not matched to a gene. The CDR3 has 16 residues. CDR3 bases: TGTGCCAGCAGTTTTCTAGCGGGTCGAACCGGCGGGGAGCTGTTTTTT. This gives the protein CASSFLAGRTGGELFF.

CDR3 protein: CASSVGGRNTEAFF. In DNA, the CDR3 is TGTGCCAGCAGCGTAGGAGGGAGGAACACTGAAGCTTTCTTT. The V and J genes are TRBV9 and TRBJ1-1, with D uncertain. Trimming stripped 0 bases from V and 1 base from J, with 7 bases between. Germline assignment: CDR1 SGDLS and CDR2 YYNGEE. The CDR3 is made up of 14 amino acids.

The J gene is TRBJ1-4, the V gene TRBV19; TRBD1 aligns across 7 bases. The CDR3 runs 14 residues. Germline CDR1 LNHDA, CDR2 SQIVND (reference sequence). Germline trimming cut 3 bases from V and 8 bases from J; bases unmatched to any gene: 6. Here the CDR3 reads CASSMVQGGEKLFF. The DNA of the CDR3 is TGTGCCAGTAGTATGGTGCAGGGGGGAGAAAAACTGTTTTTT.

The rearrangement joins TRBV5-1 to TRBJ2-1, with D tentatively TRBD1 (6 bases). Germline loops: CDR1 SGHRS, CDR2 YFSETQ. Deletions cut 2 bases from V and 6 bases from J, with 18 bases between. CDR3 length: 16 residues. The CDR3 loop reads CASSFLGAWISNEQFF. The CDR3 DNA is TGCGCCAGCAGCTTTTTGGGGGCCTGGATAAGCAATGAGCAGTTCTTC.

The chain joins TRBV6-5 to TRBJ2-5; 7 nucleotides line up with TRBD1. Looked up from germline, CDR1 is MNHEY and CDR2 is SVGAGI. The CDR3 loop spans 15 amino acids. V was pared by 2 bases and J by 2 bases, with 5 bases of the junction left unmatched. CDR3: CASSYHWGQQETQYF. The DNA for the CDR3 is TGTGCCAGCAGTTACCATTGGGGACAGCAAGAGACCCAGTACTTC.

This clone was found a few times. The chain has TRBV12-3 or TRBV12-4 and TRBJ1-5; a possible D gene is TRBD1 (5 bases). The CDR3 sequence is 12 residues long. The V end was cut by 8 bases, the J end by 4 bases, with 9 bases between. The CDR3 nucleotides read TGTGCCAGCTCGCGGGGGAATCAGCCCCAGCATTTT. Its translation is CASSRGNQPQHF.

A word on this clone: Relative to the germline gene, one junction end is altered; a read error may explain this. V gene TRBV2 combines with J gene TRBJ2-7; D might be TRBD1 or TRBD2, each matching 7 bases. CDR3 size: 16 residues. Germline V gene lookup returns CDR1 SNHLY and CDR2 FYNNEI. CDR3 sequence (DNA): TGTGCCCGCAGGGGGGGGCACCGGGTGGGCTCCTACGAGCAGTACTTC. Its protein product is CARRGGHRVGSYEQYF.

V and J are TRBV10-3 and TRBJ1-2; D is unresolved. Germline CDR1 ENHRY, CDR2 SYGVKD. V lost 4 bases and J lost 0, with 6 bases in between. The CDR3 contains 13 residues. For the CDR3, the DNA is TGTGCCATCAGTGTTCAATCTAACTATGGCTACACCTTC. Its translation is CAISVQSNYGYTF.

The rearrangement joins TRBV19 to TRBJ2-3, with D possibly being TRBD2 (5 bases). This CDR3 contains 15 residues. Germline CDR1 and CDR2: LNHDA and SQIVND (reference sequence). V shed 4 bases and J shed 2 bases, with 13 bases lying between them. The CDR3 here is CASSRGPWDTDTQYF. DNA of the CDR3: TGTGCCAGTAGTAGAGGGCCCTGGGACACAGATACGCAGTATTTT.

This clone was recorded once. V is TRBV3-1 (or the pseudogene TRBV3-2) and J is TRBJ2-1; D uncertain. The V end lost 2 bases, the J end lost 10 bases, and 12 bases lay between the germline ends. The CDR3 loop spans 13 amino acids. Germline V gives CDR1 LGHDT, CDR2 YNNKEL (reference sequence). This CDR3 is CASSQTAVAEQFF. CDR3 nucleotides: TGTGCCAGCAGCCAAACCGCAGTGGCCGAGCAGTTCTTC.